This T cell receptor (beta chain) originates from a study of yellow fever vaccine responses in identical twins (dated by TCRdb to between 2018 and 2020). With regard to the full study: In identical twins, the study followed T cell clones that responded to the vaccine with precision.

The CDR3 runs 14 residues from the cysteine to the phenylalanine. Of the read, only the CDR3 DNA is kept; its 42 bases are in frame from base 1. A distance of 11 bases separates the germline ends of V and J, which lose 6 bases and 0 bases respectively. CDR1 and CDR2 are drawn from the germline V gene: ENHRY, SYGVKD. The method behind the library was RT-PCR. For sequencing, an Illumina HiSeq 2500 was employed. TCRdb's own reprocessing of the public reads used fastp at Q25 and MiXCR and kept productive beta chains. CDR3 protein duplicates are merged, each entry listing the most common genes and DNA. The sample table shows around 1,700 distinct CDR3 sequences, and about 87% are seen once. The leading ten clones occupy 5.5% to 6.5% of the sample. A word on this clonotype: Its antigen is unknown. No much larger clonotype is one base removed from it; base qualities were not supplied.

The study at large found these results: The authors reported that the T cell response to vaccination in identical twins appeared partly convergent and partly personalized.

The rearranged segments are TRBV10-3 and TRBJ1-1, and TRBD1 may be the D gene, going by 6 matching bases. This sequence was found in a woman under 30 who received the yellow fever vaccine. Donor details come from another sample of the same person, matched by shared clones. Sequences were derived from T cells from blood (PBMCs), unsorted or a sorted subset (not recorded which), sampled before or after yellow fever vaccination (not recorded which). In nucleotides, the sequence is TGTGCCATCAGAACAGGGCTCATGAACACTGAAGCTTTCTTT. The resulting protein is CAIRTGLMNTEAFF.